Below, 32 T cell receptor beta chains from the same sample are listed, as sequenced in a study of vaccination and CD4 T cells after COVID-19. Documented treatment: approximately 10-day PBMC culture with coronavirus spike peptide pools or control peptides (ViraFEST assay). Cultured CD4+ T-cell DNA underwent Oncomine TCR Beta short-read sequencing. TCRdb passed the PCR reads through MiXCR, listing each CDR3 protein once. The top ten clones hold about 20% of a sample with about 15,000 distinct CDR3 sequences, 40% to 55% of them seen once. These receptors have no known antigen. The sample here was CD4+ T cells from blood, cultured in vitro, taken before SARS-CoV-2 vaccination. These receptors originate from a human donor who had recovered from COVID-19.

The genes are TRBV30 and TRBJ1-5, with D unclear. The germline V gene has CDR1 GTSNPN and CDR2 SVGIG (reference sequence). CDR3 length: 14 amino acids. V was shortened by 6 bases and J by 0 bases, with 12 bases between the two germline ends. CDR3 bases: TGTGCCTGCCAACGAGGTGATAGCAATCAGCCCCAGCATTTT. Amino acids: CACQRGDSNQPQHF.

CDR3 amino acids: CASSRDSGTYEQYF. The CDR3 DNA reads TGTGCCAGCAGCCGGGACAGTGGTACCTACGAGCAGTACTTC. The chain employs TRBV7-3 and TRBJ2-7; 7 bases align to TRBD1. V lost 5 bases to trimming and J lost 2 bases; unmatched junction nucleotides: 6. Per germline, CDR1 SGHTA and CDR2 FQGTGA. This CDR3 spans 14 amino acids.

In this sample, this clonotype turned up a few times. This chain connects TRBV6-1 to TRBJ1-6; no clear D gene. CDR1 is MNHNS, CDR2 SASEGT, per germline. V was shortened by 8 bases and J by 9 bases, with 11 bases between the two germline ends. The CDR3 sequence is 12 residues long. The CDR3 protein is CASVREGSPLHF. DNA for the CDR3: TGTGCCAGCGTGAGGGAGGGTTCACCCCTCCACTTT.

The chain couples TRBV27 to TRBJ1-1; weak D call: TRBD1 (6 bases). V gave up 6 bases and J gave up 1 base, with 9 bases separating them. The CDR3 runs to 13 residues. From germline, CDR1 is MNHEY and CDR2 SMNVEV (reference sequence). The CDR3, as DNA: TGTGCCAGCAGCAACAGGGCGAACACTGAAGCTTTCTTT. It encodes CASSNRANTEAFF.

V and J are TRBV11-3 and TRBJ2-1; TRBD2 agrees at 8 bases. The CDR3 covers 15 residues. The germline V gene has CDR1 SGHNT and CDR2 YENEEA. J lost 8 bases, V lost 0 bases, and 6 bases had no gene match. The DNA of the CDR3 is TGTGCCAGCAGCTTAGAGGGTAGCGGGGTCCATGAGCAGTTCTTC. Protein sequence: CASSLEGSGVHEQFF. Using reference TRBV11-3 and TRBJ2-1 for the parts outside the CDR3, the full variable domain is EAGVVQSPRYKIIEKKQPVAFWCNPISGHNTLYWYLQNLGQGPELLIRYENEEAVDDSQLPKDRFSAERLKGVDSTLKIQPAELGDSAVYLCASSLEGSGVHEQFFGPGTRLTVL.

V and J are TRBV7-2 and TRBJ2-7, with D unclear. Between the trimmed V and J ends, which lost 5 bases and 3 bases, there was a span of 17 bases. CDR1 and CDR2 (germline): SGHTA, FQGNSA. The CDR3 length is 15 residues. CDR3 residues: CASSPSRTEVYEQYF. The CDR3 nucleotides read TGTGCCAGCAGCCCGTCCAGGACGGAAGTCTACGAGCAGTACTTC.

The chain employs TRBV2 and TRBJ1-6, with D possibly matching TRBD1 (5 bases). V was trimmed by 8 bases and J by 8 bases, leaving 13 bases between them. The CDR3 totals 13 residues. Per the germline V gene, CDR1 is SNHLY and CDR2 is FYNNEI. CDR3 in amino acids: CASRRGIDSPLHF. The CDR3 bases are TGTGCCAGCCGAAGGGGTATAGATTCACCCCTCCACTTT.

The CDR3 DNA follows: TGTGCCAGCAGTCCCTGGGGAACCGGGGCAGAGACGTGGTCCTACGAGCAGTACTTC. Amino acids: CASSPWGTGAETWSYEQYF. This chain connects TRBV27 to TRBJ2-1; D tentatively reads TRBD1 or TRBD2 (5 bases each). The better agreement between TRBJ2-7 and the DNA end casts doubt on the J call. Germline loops: CDR1 MNHEY, CDR2 SMNVEV (reference sequence). This CDR3 spans 19 amino acids.

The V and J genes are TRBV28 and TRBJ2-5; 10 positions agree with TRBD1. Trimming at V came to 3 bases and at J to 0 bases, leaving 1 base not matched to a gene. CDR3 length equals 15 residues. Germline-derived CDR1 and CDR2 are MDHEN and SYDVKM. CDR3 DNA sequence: TGTGCCAGCAGTTTGGACAGGGGGGACCAAGAGACCCAGTACTTC. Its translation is CASSLDRGDQETQYF.

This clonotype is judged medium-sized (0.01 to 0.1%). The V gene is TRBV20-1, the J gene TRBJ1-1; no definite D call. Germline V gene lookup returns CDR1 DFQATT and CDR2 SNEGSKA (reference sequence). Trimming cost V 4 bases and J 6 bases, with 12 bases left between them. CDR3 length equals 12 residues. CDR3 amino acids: CSAIPDGPEAFF. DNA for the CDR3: TGCAGTGCTATCCCCGACGGACCTGAAGCTTTCTTT.

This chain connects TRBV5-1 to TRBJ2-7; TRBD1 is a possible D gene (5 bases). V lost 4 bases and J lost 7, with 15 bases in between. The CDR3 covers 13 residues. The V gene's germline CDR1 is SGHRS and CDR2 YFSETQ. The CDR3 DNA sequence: TGCGCCAGCAGCAGAGTCAGGGATCTTGAGCAGTACTTC. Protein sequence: CASSRVRDLEQYF.

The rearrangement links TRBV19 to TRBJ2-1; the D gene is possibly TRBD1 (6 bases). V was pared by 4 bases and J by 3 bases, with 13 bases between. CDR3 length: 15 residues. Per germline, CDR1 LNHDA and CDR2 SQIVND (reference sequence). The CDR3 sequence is CASSTGQRYYNEQFF. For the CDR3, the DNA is TGTGCCAGTAGTACCGGACAGAGATACTACAATGAGCAGTTCTTC.

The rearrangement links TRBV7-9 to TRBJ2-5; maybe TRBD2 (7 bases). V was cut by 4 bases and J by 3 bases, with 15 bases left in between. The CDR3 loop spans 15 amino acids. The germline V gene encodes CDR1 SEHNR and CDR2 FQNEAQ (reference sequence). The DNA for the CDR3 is TGTGCCAGCAGCTCAGTCGGGGGGCCTGAAGAGACCCAGTACTTC. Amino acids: CASSSVGGPEETQYF.

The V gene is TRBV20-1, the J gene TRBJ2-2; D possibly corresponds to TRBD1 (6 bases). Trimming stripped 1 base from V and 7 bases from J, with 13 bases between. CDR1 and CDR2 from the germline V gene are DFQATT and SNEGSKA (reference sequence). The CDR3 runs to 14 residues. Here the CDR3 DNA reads TGCAGTGCTAGAGGCCCTATCAGGGGCGGGGAGCTGTTTTTT. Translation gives CSARGPIRGGELFF.

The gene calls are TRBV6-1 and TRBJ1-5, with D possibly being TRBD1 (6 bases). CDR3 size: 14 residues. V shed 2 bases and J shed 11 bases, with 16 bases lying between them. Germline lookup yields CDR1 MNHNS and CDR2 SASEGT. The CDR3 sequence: CASSEWGGRAAQHF. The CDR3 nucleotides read TGTGCCAGCAGTGAATGGGGGGGCAGAGCGGCCCAGCATTTT.

CDR3 sequence (DNA): TGTGCCAGCAGCCGAGCGGGGGGCCCACCCACAGATACGCAGTATTTT. This translates into CASSRAGGPPTDTQYF. The chain uses TRBV6-2 or TRBV6-3 and TRBJ2-3; TRBD2 matches 9 bases. CDR3 length: 16 amino acids. V shed 6 bases, J shed 2 bases, and the junction held 9 bases outside the gene matches. Looked up from germline, CDR1 is MNHEY and CDR2 is SVGEGT.

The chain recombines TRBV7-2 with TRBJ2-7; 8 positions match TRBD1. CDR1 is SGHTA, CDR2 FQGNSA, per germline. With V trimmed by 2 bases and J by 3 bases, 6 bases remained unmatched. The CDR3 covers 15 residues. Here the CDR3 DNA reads TGTGCCAGCAGCTTAACAGGGGGTTCGGTCTACGAGCAGTACTTC. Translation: CASSLTGGSVYEQYF.

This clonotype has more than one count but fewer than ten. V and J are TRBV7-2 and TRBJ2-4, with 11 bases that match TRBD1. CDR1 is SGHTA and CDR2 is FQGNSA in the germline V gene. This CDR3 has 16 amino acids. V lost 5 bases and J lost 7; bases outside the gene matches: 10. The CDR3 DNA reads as TGTGCCAGCAGCCCGGACAGGGGGCGCAGGGGGAACATTCAGTACTTC. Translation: CASSPDRGRRGNIQYF. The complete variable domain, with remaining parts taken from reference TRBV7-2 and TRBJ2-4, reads GAGVSQSPSNKVTEKGKDVELRCDPISGHTALYWYRQSLGQGLEFLIYFQGNSAPDKSGLPSDRFSAERTGGSVSTLTIQRTQQEDSAVYLCASSPDRGRRGNIQYFGAGTRLSVL.

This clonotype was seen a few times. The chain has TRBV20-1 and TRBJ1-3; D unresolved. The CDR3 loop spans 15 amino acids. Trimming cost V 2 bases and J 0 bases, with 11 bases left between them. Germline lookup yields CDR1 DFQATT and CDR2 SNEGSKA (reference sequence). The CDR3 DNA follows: TGCAGTGCTAGACCGCCGGGAACCTCTGGAAACACCATATATTTT. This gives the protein CSARPPGTSGNTIYF.

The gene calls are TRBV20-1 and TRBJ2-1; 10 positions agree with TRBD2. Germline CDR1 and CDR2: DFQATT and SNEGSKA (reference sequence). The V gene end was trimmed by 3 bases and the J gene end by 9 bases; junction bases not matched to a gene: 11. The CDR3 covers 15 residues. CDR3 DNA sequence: TGCAGTGCTAGGCCGTTCACTAGCGGGACCCCTGAGCAGTTCTTC. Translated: CSARPFTSGTPEQFF.

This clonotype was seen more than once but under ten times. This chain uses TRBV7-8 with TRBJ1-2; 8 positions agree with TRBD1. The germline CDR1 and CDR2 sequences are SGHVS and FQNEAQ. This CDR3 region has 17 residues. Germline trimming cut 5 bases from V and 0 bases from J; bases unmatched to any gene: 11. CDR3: CASSPGTGGLANYGYTF. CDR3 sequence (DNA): TGTGCCAGCAGCCCCGGGACAGGCGGATTAGCTAACTATGGCTACACCTTC. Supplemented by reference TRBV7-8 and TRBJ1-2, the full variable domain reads GAGVSQSPRYKVAKRGQDVALRCDPISGHVSLFWYQQALGQGPEFLTYFQNEAQLDKSGLPSDRFFAERPEGSVSTLKIQRTQQEDSAVYLCASSPGTGGLANYGYTFGSGTRLTVV.

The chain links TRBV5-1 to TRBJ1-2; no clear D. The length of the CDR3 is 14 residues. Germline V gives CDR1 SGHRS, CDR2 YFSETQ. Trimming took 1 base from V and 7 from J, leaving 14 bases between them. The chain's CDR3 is CASSLTGTAGGYTF. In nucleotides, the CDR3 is TGCGCCAGCAGCTTGACCGGCACAGCGGGTGGCTACACCTTC.

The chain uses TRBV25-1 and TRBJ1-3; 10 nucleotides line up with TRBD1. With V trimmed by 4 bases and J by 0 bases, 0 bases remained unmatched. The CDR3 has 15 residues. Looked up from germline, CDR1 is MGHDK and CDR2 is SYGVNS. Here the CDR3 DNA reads TGTGCCAGCAGTGGACAGGGGGCCTCTGGAAACACCATATATTTT. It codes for CASSGQGASGNTIYF. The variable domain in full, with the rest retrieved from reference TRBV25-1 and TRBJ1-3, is EADIYQTPRYLVIGTGKKITLECSQTMGHDKMYWYQQDPGMELHLIHYSYGVNSTEKGDLSSESTVSRIRTEHFPLTLESARPSHTSQYLCASSGQGASGNTIYFGEGSWLTVV.

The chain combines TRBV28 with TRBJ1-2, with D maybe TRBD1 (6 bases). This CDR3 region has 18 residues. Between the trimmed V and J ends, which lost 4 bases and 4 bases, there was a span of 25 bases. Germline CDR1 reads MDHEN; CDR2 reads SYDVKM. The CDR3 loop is CASSSPGDTGAKGYGYTF. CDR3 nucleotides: TGTGCCAGCAGTTCCCCTGGGGATACGGGGGCGAAGGGCTATGGCTACACCTTC.

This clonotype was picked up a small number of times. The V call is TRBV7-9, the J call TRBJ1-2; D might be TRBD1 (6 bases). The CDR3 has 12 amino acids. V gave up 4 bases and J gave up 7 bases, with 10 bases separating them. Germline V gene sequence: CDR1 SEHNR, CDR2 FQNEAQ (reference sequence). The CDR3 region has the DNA TGTGCCAGCAGCTCAGGGGATCGTGGCTACACCTTC. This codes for CASSSGDRGYTF.

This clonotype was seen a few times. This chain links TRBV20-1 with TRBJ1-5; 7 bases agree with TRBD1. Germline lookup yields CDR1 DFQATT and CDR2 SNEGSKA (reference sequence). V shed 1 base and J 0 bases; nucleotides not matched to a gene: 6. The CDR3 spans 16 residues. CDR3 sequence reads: CSARGQGIFSNQPQHF. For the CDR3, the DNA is TGCAGTGCTAGAGGACAGGGCATTTTTAGCAATCAGCCCCAGCATTTT.

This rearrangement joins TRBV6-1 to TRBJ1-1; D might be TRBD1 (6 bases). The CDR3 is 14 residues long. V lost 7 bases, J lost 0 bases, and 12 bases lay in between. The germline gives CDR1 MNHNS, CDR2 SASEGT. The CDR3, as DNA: TGTGCCAGCAACCTACAGGGAGTGAACACTGAAGCTTTCTTT. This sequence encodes CASNLQGVNTEAFF.

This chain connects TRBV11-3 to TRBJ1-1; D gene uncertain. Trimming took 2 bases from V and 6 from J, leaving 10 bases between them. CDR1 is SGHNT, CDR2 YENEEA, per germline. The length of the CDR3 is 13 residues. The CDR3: CASSLNGIAEAFF. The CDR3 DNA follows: TGTGCCAGCAGCTTAAACGGAATCGCTGAAGCTTTCTTT.

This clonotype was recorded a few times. The CDR3 DNA reads TGTGCCATCAGTGAGGCGGACAGGGGGCATCAGCCCCAGCATTTT. It codes for CAISEADRGHQPQHF. The rearrangement links TRBV10-3 to TRBJ1-5, with 11 nucleotides matching TRBD1. Trimming removed 2 bases from V and 5 bases from J; junction bases left unmatched: 2. CDR3 length: 15 residues. Germline V gene sequence: CDR1 ENHRY, CDR2 SYGVKD.

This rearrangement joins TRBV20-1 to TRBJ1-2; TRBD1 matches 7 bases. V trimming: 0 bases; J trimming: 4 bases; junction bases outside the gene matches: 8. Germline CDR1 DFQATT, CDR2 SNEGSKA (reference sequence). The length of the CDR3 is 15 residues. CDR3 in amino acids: CSAREPGTVRYGYTF. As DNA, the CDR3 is TGCAGTGCTAGAGAACCCGGGACAGTACGCTATGGCTACACCTTC.

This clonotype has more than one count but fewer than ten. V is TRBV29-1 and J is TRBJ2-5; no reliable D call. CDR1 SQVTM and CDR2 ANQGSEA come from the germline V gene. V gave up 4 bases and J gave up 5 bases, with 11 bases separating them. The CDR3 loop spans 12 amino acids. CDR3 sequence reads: CSVVETGETQYF. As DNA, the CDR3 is TGCAGCGTTGTAGAAACCGGGGAGACCCAGTACTTC. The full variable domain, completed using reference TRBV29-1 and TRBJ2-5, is SAVISQKPSRDICQRGTSLTIQCQVDSQVTMMFWYRQQPGQSLTLIATANQGSEATYESGFVIDKFPISRPNLTFSTLTVSNMSPEDSSIYLCSVVETGETQYFGPGTRLLVL.

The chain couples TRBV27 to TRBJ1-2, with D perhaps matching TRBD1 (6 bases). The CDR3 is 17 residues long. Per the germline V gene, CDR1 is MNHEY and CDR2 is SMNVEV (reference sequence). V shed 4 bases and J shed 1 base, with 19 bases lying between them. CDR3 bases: TGTGCCAGCAGTTCTAAGGCGGGGGGGGCGCTTAACTATGGCTACACCTTC. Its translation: CASSSKAGGALNYGYTF.